This T cell receptor (beta chain) was obtained from a study of shared clonotypes between healthy human individuals. General study results and limits: Richness estimates generally favored naive over memory subsets.

V was trimmed by 5 bases and J by 1 base, leaving 11 bases between them. There are 14 residues in the CDR3. Germline lookup yields CDR1 LNHDA and CDR2 SQIVND (reference sequence). Per the authors' pipeline: ImmunoSEQ yielded junction-only sequences lacking quality scores, so filtering differed. Data came from immunoSEQ multiplex PCR; TCRdb stores just in-frame clones and leaves some out. V, J and clone size are taken as reported in that table, and D and trimming were inferred from the DNA itself. The table records 2 million to 2.5 million clones, 85% to 95% of them present only once. Comment on this clone: As yet, its antigen is unknown.

The receptor was derived from a man younger than 35 in good health. Some clones in this sample may be carry-over from other donors' samples. Sequencing used naive CD4+ T cells from PBMCs. Subset: CD45RA+ positively selected. The J gene is TRBJ2-5, the V gene TRBV19; D gene uncertain. The CDR3 coding sequence is TGTGCCAGTAGTGTATCCCTACCCCAAGAGACCCAGTACTTC. Translation gives CASSVSLPQETQYF.